This T cell receptor beta chain was retrieved from a study of shared clonotypes between healthy human individuals. Here immunoSEQ multiplex PCR was the method, and the copy in TCRdb shows in-frame clones only, minus some. The sample holds 2 million to 2.5 million clones, approximately 94% seen once. The specimen was naive CD4+ T cells sorted from blood. Subset defined: CD45RA+ positively selected. The TCR was taken from a man in his late teens or twenties in good health.

CDR3: CASSRGAGAQETQYF. CDR3 DNA sequence: TGTGCCAGCAGCCGAGGAGCGGGAGCCCAAGAGACCCAGTACTTC. The chain combines TRBV7-2 with TRBJ2-5; TRBD2 matches at 8 bases. Germline V CDR1 and CDR2: SGHTA, FQGNSA. The CDR3 is made up of 15 amino acids. V shed 5 bases, J shed 1 base, and the junction held 6 bases outside the gene matches.